The 18 T cell receptor beta chains reported below all come from one sample, sequenced in a study of T cell repertoires in cytomegalovirus infection (dated by TCRdb to between 2017 and 2020). Reads for this sample came from an Illumina HiSeq 1500. TCRdb itself trimmed the public reads at Q25 with fastp, ran MiXCR and retained productive beta chains. When rows share a CDR3 protein, they turn into one entry using the most common DNA and genes. The table for this sample lists around 320,000 distinct CDR3 sequences; 8% to 10% of them were counted only once. About 4.5% of the sample is taken by the ten largest. The sequenced sample was PBMCs. The receptors were gathered from a human donor in good health (CMV status not recorded). Some clones in this sample may be carry-over from other donors' samples.

The chain uses TRBV6-2 or TRBV6-3 and TRBJ2-1, with a possible D match to TRBD1 (6 bases). Germline lookup yields CDR1 MNHEY and CDR2 SVGEGT. Deletions cut 8 bases from V and 5 bases from J, with 13 bases between. This CDR3 comprises 13 residues. Written as DNA, the CDR3 is TGTGCCAGCTCATACAGGGCCAACAATGAGCAGTTCTTC. Its protein product is CASSYRANNEQFF.

The V call is TRBV29-1, the J call TRBJ1-1; the D gene is possibly TRBD1 (6 bases). This CDR3 contains 13 residues. The V and J ends lost 3 bases and 2 bases respectively, with 10 bases between them. Germline loops: CDR1 SQVTM, CDR2 ANQGSEA. The CDR3 bases are TGCAGCGTTGAGGGACACCCTAACACTGAAGCTTTCTTT. Translation gives CSVEGHPNTEAFF.

This clonotype showed up many times. The chain has TRBV7-2 and TRBJ1-2; D is unclear. The germline V gene has CDR1 SGHTA and CDR2 FQGNSA. The CDR3 extends over 12 amino acids. V was shortened by 1 base and J by 3 bases, with 3 bases between the two germline ends. CDR3 sequence reads: CASSLGDYGYTF. The CDR3 DNA reads TGTGCCAGCAGCTTAGGTGACTATGGCTACACCTTC.

The table lists this clonotype with many counts. The chain employs TRBV7-2 and TRBJ1-5, with 8 bases aligning to TRBD1. Germline V gives CDR1 SGHTA, CDR2 FQGNSA. The CDR3 has 16 amino acids. Trimming cost V 5 bases and J 0 bases; bases outside gene matches: 6. CDR3 loop: CASSPWTGSSNQPQHF. For the CDR3, the DNA is TGTGCCAGCAGCCCCTGGACAGGGAGTAGCAATCAGCCCCAGCATTTT.

This clonotype was found a few times. The chain uses TRBV28 and TRBJ1-5; the match to TRBD1 covers 7 bases. Germline CDR1 is MDHEN and CDR2 is SYDVKM. Trimming at V came to 5 bases and at J to 7 bases, leaving 8 bases not matched to a gene. This CDR3 spans 14 amino acids. Written as DNA, the CDR3 is TGTGCCAGCAGTATTTCACAGGGGAAACAGCCCCAGCATTTT. Translated: CASSISQGKQPQHF.

This clonotype has a count of ten or more. V gene TRBV27 combines with J gene TRBJ2-3; tentatively, D is TRBD2 (6 bases). This CDR3 has 16 residues. V lost 6 bases to trimming and J lost 0 bases, with 16 bases between them. From germline, CDR1 is MNHEY and CDR2 SMNVEV (reference sequence). This CDR3 is CASSPGETASTDTQYF. DNA of the CDR3: TGTGCCAGCAGCCCGGGGGAGACAGCTAGCACAGATACGCAGTATTTT.

In this sample, this clonotype turned up many times. This chain uses TRBV7-9 with TRBJ2-5, with 8 bases lining up with TRBD1. Germline V lookup: CDR1 SEHNR, CDR2 FQNEAQ (reference sequence). J lost 1 base, V lost 8 bases, and 9 bases had no gene match. The CDR3 spans 15 residues. The CDR3 DNA reads TGTGCCAGCGGCGAGGGACAGGTTACCCAAGAGACCCAGTACTTC. Protein: CASGEGQVTQETQYF.

This clonotype was observed a few times. J is TRBJ2-1 and V is TRBV7-6, with 7 bases identical to TRBD2. The J segment lost 0 bases and the V segment lost 1 base, leaving 6 bases of the junction unmatched. Germline V gene data show CDR1 as SGHVS and CDR2 as FNYEAQ. The CDR3 extends over 17 amino acids. The CDR3: CASSLERGGGSYNEQFF. In DNA, the CDR3 is TGTGCCAGCAGCTTAGAGCGCGGCGGGGGCTCCTACAATGAGCAGTTCTTC.

The CDR3 spells CASRRARGDEQFF. For the CDR3, the DNA is TGTGCCAGCCGGCGCGCCAGGGGGGATGAGCAGTTCTTC. The chain uses TRBV6-1 and TRBJ2-1; D might be TRBD1 (7 bases). The length of the CDR3 is 13 residues. Germline V gene data show CDR1 as MNHNS and CDR2 as SASEGT. The V and J ends lost 8 bases and 8 bases respectively, with 16 bases between them.

The CDR3 protein is CASSLLAGKKEQFF. CDR3 DNA: TGTGCCAGCAGTTTACTAGCGGGGAAAAAGGAGCAGTTCTTC. The rearrangement joins TRBV12-3 or TRBV12-4 to TRBJ2-1, with 9 bases identical to TRBD2. The CDR3 has 14 amino acids. V lost 2 bases and J lost 10; bases outside the gene matches: 6.

The table lists this clonotype with many counts. J is TRBJ1-1 and V is TRBV28; D remains ambiguous. In germline, CDR1 is MDHEN, CDR2 SYDVKM. CDR3 length equals 13 residues. With 3 bases removed from V and 0 bases from J, the gap between germline ends came to 5 bases. CDR3 region: CASSFDLNTEAFF. CDR3 coding DNA: TGTGCCAGCAGTTTCGACCTGAACACTGAAGCTTTCTTT.

The gene calls are TRBV7-2 and TRBJ2-3; TRBD2 matches at 11 bases. V dropped 5 bases and J dropped 3; count of bases not matched to a gene: 13. Per germline, CDR1 SGHTA and CDR2 FQGNSA. The CDR3 has 18 residues. This CDR3 is CASSPRVTSGGRTDTQYF. CDR3 DNA: TGTGCCAGCAGCCCCCGGGTCACTAGCGGGGGAAGAACAGATACGCAGTATTTT.

V usage is TRBV12-3 or TRBV12-4 and J usage is TRBJ1-4; D is possibly TRBD1 (5 bases). There are 14 residues in the CDR3. V gave up 6 bases and J gave up 0 bases, with 8 bases separating them. CDR3 residues: CASRGPSTNEKLFF. As DNA, the CDR3 is TGTGCCAGCAGGGGACCTTCAACTAATGAAAAACTGTTTTTT.

With regard to this clonotype: A much more abundant neighbour one base away suggests this may be a read error. J is TRBJ1-1 and V is TRBV7-2; 7 bases map to TRBD1. Germline CDR1 SGHTA, CDR2 FQGNSA. CDR3 length: 14 amino acids. The CDR3 DNA follows: TGTGCCAGCAGCTTAGTCCGGGACAGAGGAGGAGCTTACTTT. Protein product: CASSLVRDRGGAYF.

In its sample, this clonotype was seen a few times. V gene TRBV7-9 combines with J gene TRBJ2-5; no reliable D call. The CDR3 runs 14 residues. Trimming took 2 bases from V and 1 from J, leaving 8 bases between them. Germline V gene lookup returns CDR1 SEHNR and CDR2 FQNEAQ (reference sequence). The CDR3 spells CASSLLPVQETQYF. The CDR3 DNA reads as TGTGCCAGCAGCTTACTTCCAGTCCAAGAGACCCAGTACTTC.

This clonotype was seen more than once but under ten times. This chain uses TRBV29-1 with TRBJ1-1; D is uncertain. This CDR3 has 11 amino acids. Germline V gene sequence: CDR1 SQVTM, CDR2 ANQGSEA. V lost 8 bases, J lost 5 bases, and 12 bases lay in between. Here the CDR3 reads CSSSRRTEAFF. The CDR3 DNA is TGCAGCTCCTCCCGTCGGACTGAAGCTTTCTTT. Full variable domain (outside the CDR3, taken from reference TRBV29-1 and TRBJ1-1): SAVISQKPSRDICQRGTSLTIQCQVDSQVTMMFWYRQQPGQSLTLIATANQGSEATYESGFVIDKFPISRPNLTFSTLTVSNMSPEDSSIYLCSSSRRTEAFFGQGTRLTVV.

This clonotype was recorded a few times. J is TRBJ1-2 and V is TRBV19, with a possible D match to TRBD1 (5 bases). The CDR3 extends over 13 amino acids. Germline V gene data show CDR1 as LNHDA and CDR2 as SQIVND (reference sequence). Deletions cut 3 bases from V and 4 bases from J, with 9 bases between. The DNA of the CDR3 is TGTGCCAGTAGTATCCCCAGGGTCTATGGCTACACCTTC. Translated: CASSIPRVYGYTF.

The chain combines TRBV7-6 with TRBJ2-2; no firm D call. V was cut by 3 bases and J by 0 bases, with 8 bases left in between. The CDR3 sequence is 15 residues long. Per germline, CDR1 SGHVS and CDR2 FNYEAQ. The CDR3 reads CASSLQRANTGELFF. In nucleotides, the CDR3 is TGTGCCAGCAGCTTGCAGCGTGCGAACACCGGGGAGCTGTTTTTT.